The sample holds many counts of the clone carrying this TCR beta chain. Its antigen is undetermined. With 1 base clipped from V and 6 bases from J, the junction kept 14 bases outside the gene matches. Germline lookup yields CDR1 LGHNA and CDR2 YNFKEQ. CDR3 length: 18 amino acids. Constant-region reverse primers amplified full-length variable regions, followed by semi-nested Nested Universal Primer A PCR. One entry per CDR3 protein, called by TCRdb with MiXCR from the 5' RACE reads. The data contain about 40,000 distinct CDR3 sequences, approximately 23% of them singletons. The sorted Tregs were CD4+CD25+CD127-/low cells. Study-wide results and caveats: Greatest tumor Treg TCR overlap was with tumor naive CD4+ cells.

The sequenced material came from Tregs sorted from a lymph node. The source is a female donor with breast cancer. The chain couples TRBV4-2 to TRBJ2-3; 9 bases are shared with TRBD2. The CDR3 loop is CASSQAPGSGSARDTQYF. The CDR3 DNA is TGTGCCAGCAGCCAAGCCCCGGGTAGCGGGAGCGCGAGGGATACGCAGTATTTT.